The sequence of this TCR beta chain was determined in a study of Ad26.COV2.S vaccination and SARS-CoV-2 variants. Whole-study context: Into the muscle, Ad26.COV2.S was dosed once or twice, 56 days apart.

The sample's treatment: around 19 received Ad26.COV2.S at low or high dose, single or two shots; five or six received placebo; per-sample allocation not given. Sampling happened 63 days after the first vaccine or placebo injection. Here immunoSEQ multiplex PCR was the method, and the copy in TCRdb shows in-frame clones only, minus some. The repertoire consists of around 300,000 clones, with almost 90% occurring once and the leading ten covering 4.5% to 5.5%. Findings and limits, study-wide: Individuals receiving vaccine had higher spike-specific TCR breadth than placebo recipients did.

To note about this clone: Its antigen is not known.

CDR3 length equals 13 residues. Germline V gene data show CDR1 as MRHNA and CDR2 as SNTAGT. Trimming shortened V by 2 bases and J by 3 bases, and 4 bases separated the two germline ends. The chain recombines TRBV6-4 with TRBJ2-2, with no clear D. The TCR originated in a person between 18 and 65 years old who received the Ad26.COV2.S COVID-19 vaccine or a placebo. The sample was peripheral blood, taken in a trial of Ad26.COV2.S vaccine versus placebo. The CDR3 spells CASSDRDTGELFF. DNA of the CDR3: TGTGCCAGCAGTGACAGGGACACCGGGGAGCTGTTTTTT.